This passage covers 22 T cell receptor beta chains from one sample sequenced in a study of T cells after yellow fever vaccination. MiXCR, run by TCRdb on the 5' RACE reads, gives a single entry per CDR3 protein. The table has about 260,000 distinct CDR3 sequences, roughly 5% seen once; the top ten hold less than 3.5%. The sample here was CD4+ T cells sorted from PBMCs, taken on the day of the yellow fever booster vaccination. These receptors were collected from a man in his late teens or twenties who received the YFV17D yellow fever vaccine.

J is TRBJ2-1 and V is TRBV3-1, with D possibly being TRBD2 (7 bases). Trimming took off 4 bases at V and 1 base at J, with 14 bases between the two ends. The CDR3 contains 16 residues. The germline gives CDR1 LGHDT, CDR2 YNNKEL (reference sequence). The CDR3 reads CASSRTRGGSYNEQFF. DNA for the CDR3: TGTGCCAGCAGCCGGACGAGGGGGGGATCCTACAATGAGCAGTTCTTC.

This clonotype was picked up a small number of times. The chain uses TRBV11-2 and TRBJ2-5, with D perhaps assigned TRBD1 or TRBD2 (7 bases each). The germline V gene has CDR1 SGHAT and CDR2 FQNNGV. The CDR3 has 14 amino acids. Between the trimmed V and J ends, which lost 5 bases and 9 bases, there was a span of 19 bases. This CDR3 is CASSNDRAREAQYF. CDR3 in DNA: TGTGCCAGCAGCAACGACAGGGCCCGGGAGGCCCAGTACTTC.

V and J are TRBV10-3 and TRBJ2-7; weak D call: TRBD1 (6 bases). Germline V gene data show CDR1 as ENHRY and CDR2 as SYGVKD. The CDR3 spans 12 residues. V shed 3 bases and J shed 3 bases, with 6 bases lying between them. CDR3 amino acids: CAISDRGYEQYV. CDR3 in DNA: TGTGCCATCAGTGACAGGGGCTACGAGCAGTACGTC.

The chain employs TRBV5-1 and TRBJ1-6, with a possible D match to TRBD1 (6 bases). The CDR3 sequence is 17 residues long. Germline assignment: CDR1 SGHRS and CDR2 YFSETQ. V dropped 0 bases and J dropped 0 bases, with 10 bases sitting between them. The DNA for the CDR3 is TGCGCCAGCAGCTTGGATATAGGGGGCTCCTATAATTCACCCCTCCACTTT. Its translation is CASSLDIGGSYNSPLHF.

In its sample, this clonotype was seen a few times. The CDR3 loop is CASRRTGEGTQYF. The DNA for the CDR3 is TGTGCCAGCAGGAGGACAGGGGAAGGGACCCAGTACTTC. The rearrangement joins TRBV6-1 to TRBJ2-5; 9 nucleotides match TRBD1. This CDR3 spans 13 amino acids. CDR1 is MNHNS and CDR2 is SASEGT in the germline V gene. V gave up 6 bases and J gave up 7 bases; unmatched junction bases: 6.

This clonotype was counted many times. The chain couples TRBV5-1 to TRBJ1-2; D is unclear. This CDR3 is 14 amino acids long. V was pared by 0 bases and J by 3 bases, with 9 bases between. Germline V gene lookup returns CDR1 SGHRS and CDR2 YFSETQ. In DNA, the CDR3 is TGCGCCAGCAGCTTGGGCGGATGGGACTATGGCTACACCTTC. It translates to CASSLGGWDYGYTF.

V gene TRBV6-2 or TRBV6-3 combines with J gene TRBJ2-4; the D gene is possibly TRBD1 (6 bases). CDR3 length: 15 residues. The V gene lost 8 bases and the J gene lost 0 bases, with 14 bases spanning the gap. CDR1 is MNHEY and CDR2 is SVGEGT in the germline V gene. CDR3 protein: CASGRDKKAKNIQYF. CDR3 DNA: TGTGCCAGCGGCCGGGACAAGAAAGCCAAAAACATTCAGTACTTC.

This chain connects TRBV5-4 to TRBJ2-6; no definite D call. CDR3 length equals 13 residues. Between the trimmed V and J ends, which lost 10 bases and 2 bases, there was a span of 10 bases. The germline gives CDR1 SGHNT, CDR2 YYREEE (reference sequence). CDR3 residues: CALHGPGANVLTF. In nucleotides, the CDR3 is TGTGCCCTACACGGCCCTGGGGCCAACGTCCTGACTTTC.

The rearrangement links TRBV19 to TRBJ2-7; possible D gene TRBD2, 5 bases. CDR3 length: 15 residues. V was trimmed by 4 bases and J by 1 base, leaving 14 bases between them. The V gene's germline CDR1 is LNHDA and CDR2 SQIVND (reference sequence). The CDR3 DNA reads TGTGCCAGTAGTACCCCCACGGGGTCTTCCTACGAGCAGTACTTC. It specifies CASSTPTGSSYEQYF.

V gene TRBV9 combines with J gene TRBJ2-1; D call uncertain. The CDR3 covers 13 residues. From germline, CDR1 is SGDLS and CDR2 YYNGEE. Trimming stripped 3 bases from V and 8 bases from J, with 12 bases between. The CDR3, as DNA: TGTGCCAGCAGCGGGCGGCCGGGCGATGAGCAGTTCTTC. This translates into CASSGRPGDEQFF.

This clonotype was seen at least ten times. The genes are TRBV5-1 and TRBJ2-4; D uncertain. This CDR3 is built from 14 residues. The germline V gene has CDR1 SGHRS and CDR2 YFSETQ. Trimming cost V 1 base and J 0 bases, with 5 bases left between them. CDR3 amino acids: CASSLTIAKNIQYF. In DNA, the CDR3 is TGCGCCAGCAGCTTGACTATAGCCAAAAACATTCAGTACTTC.

This clonotype was detected a few times. This sequence joins TRBV11-3 and TRBJ2-1; 10 positions agree with TRBD2. The CDR3 is made up of 15 amino acids. V lost 5 bases, J lost 5 bases, and 6 bases stayed unmatched. Germline V gives CDR1 SGHNT, CDR2 YENEEA. CDR3 loop: CASSPLAGADNEQFF. CDR3 DNA: TGTGCCAGCAGCCCCCTAGCGGGGGCTGACAATGAGCAGTTCTTC.

This sequence joins TRBV10-2 and TRBJ1-1, with D tentatively TRBD1 (6 bases). CDR1 WSHSY and CDR2 SAAADI come from the germline V gene. The CDR3 runs 15 residues. The germline V and J ends were trimmed by 5 bases and 1 base, with 14 bases remaining between them. The CDR3 protein is CASSPRGQKNTEAFF. The DNA of the CDR3 is TGCGCCAGCAGTCCCAGGGGACAAAAGAACACTGAAGCTTTCTTT.

V usage is TRBV5-1 and J usage is TRBJ2-3; no firm D call. V lost 4 bases to trimming and J lost 3 bases, with 12 bases between them. This CDR3 region has 14 residues. Looked up from germline, CDR1 is SGHRS and CDR2 is YFSETQ. This chain's CDR3 is CASSTLYQTDTQYF. In DNA form, the CDR3 reads TGCGCCAGCAGCACCCTTTATCAGACAGATACGCAGTATTTT.

This clonotype has at least ten counts. The chain is built from TRBV28 and TRBJ2-4; 7 nucleotides line up with TRBD1. Germline CDR1 and CDR2: MDHEN and SYDVKM. The CDR3 has 14 residues. J lost 4 bases, V lost 6 bases, and 6 bases had no gene match. The CDR3 region has the DNA TGTGCCAGCAGGCAAGGGGGCGCGAAAAACATTCAGTACTTC. Protein product: CASRQGGAKNIQYF.

This clonotype was found a few times. This sequence joins TRBV6-2 or TRBV6-3 and TRBJ2-2, with no clear D. The V gene lost 8 bases and the J gene lost 0 bases, with 13 bases spanning the gap. The V gene's germline CDR1 is MNHEY and CDR2 SVGEGT. This CDR3 contains 15 residues. The CDR3 DNA is TGTGCCAGCCTTTCATTCAGGACGAACACCGGGGAGCTGTTTTTT. Residues: CASLSFRTNTGELFF.

In this sample, this clonotype turned up many times. The CDR3: CASSDVGDRDPDTQYF. The CDR3 DNA follows: TGCGCCAGCAGTGACGTGGGGGACAGGGATCCCGATACGCAGTATTTT. The chain is built from TRBV10-1 and TRBJ2-3; 9 bases fit TRBD1. The CDR3 covers 16 residues. Trimming took 3 bases from V and 6 from J; bases not matched to a gene: 10. Germline V gene sequence: CDR1 WNHNN, CDR2 SYGVQD (reference sequence).

This chain links TRBV29-1 with TRBJ2-7; a weak D match, TRBD1 (5 bases). The CDR3 has 13 residues. Trimming took 2 bases from V and 8 from J, leaving 16 bases between them. CDR1 is SQVTM and CDR2 is ANQGSEA in the germline V gene. The CDR3 sequence: CSVENDSNEKQYF. The DNA for the CDR3 is TGCAGCGTTGAAAATGACAGCAATGAGAAGCAGTACTTC.

This clonotype showed up just a few times. This chain connects TRBV3-1 to TRBJ1-4; the D is unclear. Per germline, CDR1 LGHDT and CDR2 YNNKEL (reference sequence). V was pared by 4 bases and J by 0 bases, with 9 bases between. The CDR3 contains 15 residues. The CDR3 region has the DNA TGTGCCAGCAGCCGCGACGGTGCAACTAATGAAAAACTGTTTTTT. Translation: CASSRDGATNEKLFF.

This clonotype was recorded many times. The V call is TRBV12-3 or TRBV12-4, the J call TRBJ1-5, with D possibly TRBD1 on 6 matching bases. V was trimmed by 2 bases and J by 4 bases, leaving 12 bases between them. CDR3 length: 15 amino acids. DNA for the CDR3: TGTGCCAGCAGTTTACTTTTGGGGGCGAATCAGCCCCAGCATTTT. Its protein product is CASSLLLGANQPQHF.

This clonotype has a handful of counts. The rearrangement joins TRBV7-2 to TRBJ1-1; D is unclear. Looked up from germline, CDR1 is SGHTA and CDR2 is FQGNSA. The CDR3 totals 12 residues. V was shortened by 9 bases and J by 2 bases, with 10 bases between the two germline ends. The CDR3, as DNA: TGTGCCAGTCGGATGTACAACACTGAAGCTTTCTTT. This translates into CASRMYNTEAFF.

The sample holds a few counts of this clonotype. The chain uses TRBV5-6 and TRBJ1-2; a weak D match, TRBD1 (6 bases). The CDR3 is 14 amino acids. Germline values: CDR1 SGHDT, CDR2 YYEEEE. The germline V and J ends were trimmed by 3 bases and 4 bases, with 13 bases remaining between them. CDR3 DNA sequence: TGTGCCAGCAGCTCCGAGGGGGGGGGCTATGGCTACACCTTC. Translation: CASSSEGGGYGYTF.